A single sample is the source of the 21 T cell receptor beta chains below, sequenced in a study of CD8+ T cells in alopecia areata. Indicated treatment: oral pan-JAK inhibitor, 5-10 mg twice daily. Isolated RNA was reverse transcribed into cDNA used as the sequencing template. Some clones are missing from TCRdb's copy, which holds only in-frame ones; the method was immunoSEQ multiplex PCR. The sample yields 180,000 or so clones, roughly 60% seen once. Sequencing was performed on CD4+ T cells sorted from blood, taken at week 24, from a patient treated with tofacitinib. These receptor sequences come from a human donor with alopecia areata.

This clone occurred a few times. The CDR3 protein is CASSEFDQPQHF. The CDR3 DNA is TGTGCCAGCAGTGAATTCGATCAGCCCCAGCATTTT. The rearrangement uses TRBV25-1 and TRBJ1-5; no clear D gene. The germline gives CDR1 MGHDK, CDR2 SYGVNS. Trimming removed 1 base at V and 5 bases at J, with 3 bases between. This CDR3 is built from 12 residues.

This clone turned up a few times. This chain links TRBV9 with TRBJ1-4; D may be TRBD1 (6 bases). Looked up from germline, CDR1 is SGDLS and CDR2 is YYNGEE. With 3 bases removed from V and 5 bases from J, the gap between germline ends came to 14 bases. The CDR3 sequence is 15 residues long. This chain's CDR3 is CASSESGTWNEKLFF. The CDR3 region has the DNA TGTGCCAGCAGCGAGTCCGGGACATGGAATGAAAAACTGTTTTTT.

The chain recombines TRBV30 with TRBJ2-7; D is undetermined. The CDR3 has 12 amino acids. Germline values: CDR1 GTSNPN, CDR2 SVGIG (reference sequence). Deletions cut 4 bases from V and 0 bases from J, with 7 bases between. CDR3 sequence: CAWIKDSYEQYF. Here the CDR3 DNA reads TGTGCCTGGATCAAGGACTCCTACGAGCAGTACTTC.

J is TRBJ1-4 and V is TRBV28; D remains ambiguous. With 7 bases removed from V and 3 bases from J, the gap between germline ends came to 15 bases. Looked up from germline, CDR1 is MDHEN and CDR2 is SYDVKM. This CDR3 region has 15 residues. CDR3: CASNEPDGANEKLFF. The DNA of the CDR3 is TGTGCCAGCAATGAACCCGATGGGGCTAATGAAAAACTGTTTTTT. The full variable domain, in which reference TRBV28 and TRBJ1-4 provide the parts outside the CDR3, is DVKVTQSSRYLVKRTGEKVFLECVQDMDHENMFWYRQDPGLGLRLIYFSYDVKMKEKGDIPEGYSVSREKKERFSLILESASTNQTSMYLCASNEPDGANEKLFFGSGTQLSVL.

The rearrangement links TRBV7-2 to TRBJ2-5; 7 positions agree with TRBD2. Losses at the gene ends were 5 bases for V and 2 bases for J; bases not matched to a gene: 5. The CDR3 extends over 14 amino acids. In germline, CDR1 is SGHTA, CDR2 FQGNSA. CDR3 amino acids: CASSVFGGQETQYF. The CDR3 DNA is TGTGCCAGCAGCGTTTTCGGGGGGCAAGAGACCCAGTACTTC. Full variable domain (missing parts from reference TRBV7-2 and TRBJ2-5): GAGVSQSPSNKVTEKGKDVELRCDPISGHTALYWYRQSLGQGLEFLIYFQGNSAPDKSGLPSDRFSAERTGGSVSTLTIQRTQQEDSAVYLCASSVFGGQETQYFGPGTRLLVL.

CDR3 in amino acids: CASSHGGQGDTEAFF. CDR3 nucleotides: TGCGCCAGCAGCCATGGGGGACAGGGGGACACTGAAGCTTTCTTT. V usage is TRBV5-1 and J usage is TRBJ1-1; TRBD1 agrees at 11 bases. Germline V gene data show CDR1 as SGHRS and CDR2 as YFSETQ. Trimming cost V 4 bases and J 3 bases; bases outside gene matches: 5. The CDR3 spans 15 residues.

The rearrangement links TRBV5-6 to TRBJ1-2, with D hard to call. V lost 1 base, J lost 8 bases, and 15 bases lay in between. The CDR3 extends over 14 amino acids. CDR1 is SGHDT and CDR2 is YYEEEE in the germline V gene. CDR3 region: CASSLSGVSGGYTF. CDR3 coding DNA: TGTGCCAGCAGCTTGTCTGGGGTCTCGGGCGGCTACACCTTC.

This rearrangement joins TRBV27 to TRBJ1-2; possible D gene TRBD1, 5 bases. V lost 6 bases and J lost 3, with 11 bases in between. CDR3 size: 13 residues. CDR1 is MNHEY, CDR2 SMNVEV, per germline (reference sequence). The CDR3 sequence is CASSRGGDYGYTF. CDR3 nucleotides: TGTGCCAGCAGCCGCGGAGGGGACTATGGCTACACCTTC.

This clone was seen just once. This sequence joins TRBV28 and TRBJ2-4, with D unresolved. This CDR3 region has 14 residues. Germline V gives CDR1 MDHEN, CDR2 SYDVKM. V shed 4 bases and J shed 7 bases, with 14 bases lying between them. The DNA for the CDR3 is TGTGCCAGCAGTTCGGCGGCCCAAGGGAACATTCAGTACTTC. This sequence encodes CASSSAAQGNIQYF.

The chain uses TRBV27 and TRBJ2-2; maybe TRBD2 (6 bases). The ends were cut back, 5 bases at V and 5 bases at J, with 15 bases in the middle. The germline V gene has CDR1 MNHEY and CDR2 SMNVEV (reference sequence). The CDR3 totals 15 residues. The CDR3, as DNA: TGTGCCAGCAGTCCTGACATCGGGGGAACCGGGGAGCTGTTTTTT. Amino acid sequence: CASSPDIGGTGELFF.

Here the CDR3 reads CASSLMGSTGIETQYF. Here the CDR3 DNA reads TGTGCCAGCAGCTTGATGGGCTCGACAGGGATAGAGACCCAGTACTTC. The chain joins TRBV5-6 to TRBJ2-5, with 7 bases lining up with TRBD1. This CDR3 comprises 16 residues. Germline V gives CDR1 SGHDT, CDR2 YYEEEE. The J segment lost 4 bases and the V segment lost 1 base, leaving 10 bases of the junction unmatched.

The CDR3 loop is CASSLTGVVPDTQYF. The CDR3 DNA is TGTGCCAGCAGCCTTACAGGGGTAGTCCCAGATACGCAGTATTTT. The chain is built from TRBV27 and TRBJ2-3, with TRBD1 matching 7 bases. Germline V gene data show CDR1 as MNHEY and CDR2 as SMNVEV (reference sequence). The CDR3 loop spans 15 amino acids. Trimming removed 6 bases from V and 4 bases from J; junction bases left unmatched: 10.

V and J are TRBV4-3 and TRBJ2-6, with D hard to call. V was clipped by 5 bases and J by 2 bases, with 4 bases between them. Germline V gene lookup returns CDR1 LGHNA and CDR2 YSLEER. The CDR3 is made up of 13 amino acids. The CDR3 protein is CASSSAGANVLTF. CDR3 in DNA: TGCGCCAGCAGCTCGGCTGGGGCCAACGTCCTGACTTTC.

The chain combines TRBV11-3 with TRBJ2-6; no clear D gene. This CDR3 comprises 13 residues. Germline values: CDR1 SGHNT, CDR2 YENEEA. The V end was cut by 7 bases, the J end by 0 bases, with 4 bases between. In DNA, the CDR3 is TGTGCCAGCACCTTCTCTGGGGCCAACGTCCTGACTTTC. Protein sequence: CASTFSGANVLTF.

The chain joins TRBV7-9 to TRBJ1-1, with D perhaps TRBD1 (5 bases). Trimming took 4 bases from V and 0 from J, leaving 12 bases between them. CDR1 and CDR2 (germline): SEHNR, FQNEAQ (reference sequence). The CDR3 is 15 amino acids. CDR3 sequence reads: CASSSLTVMNTEAFF. In DNA, the CDR3 is TGTGCCAGCAGCTCCCTGACAGTGATGAACACTGAAGCTTTCTTT.

V is TRBV29-1 and J is TRBJ1-5; D gene uncertain. The length of the CDR3 is 13 residues. Germline V gene data show CDR1 as SQVTM and CDR2 as ANQGSEA. Between the trimmed V and J ends, which lost 2 bases and 7 bases, there was a span of 12 bases. Here the CDR3 reads CSVEYGLGQPQHF. For the CDR3, the DNA is TGCAGCGTTGAATATGGTCTCGGCCAGCCCCAGCATTTT.

In its sample, this clone was seen a few times. Other DNA sequences from this sample encode an identical CDR3 as well. V is TRBV7-3 and J is TRBJ2-3; D uncertain. This CDR3 is built from 13 residues. V was cut by 6 bases and J by 3 bases, with 10 bases left in between. CDR1 SGHTA and CDR2 FQGTGA come from the germline V gene. For the CDR3, the DNA is TGTGCCAGCAGGCTCTCGAGTACAGATACGCAGTATTTT. Residues: CASRLSSTDTQYF.

The CDR3 bases are TGTGCCAGCAGCAGTGAGGGCAGCGATACGCAGTATTTT. It specifies CASSSEGSDTQYF. The rearrangement uses TRBV2 and TRBJ2-3, with D maybe TRBD2 (5 bases). CDR1 is SNHLY, CDR2 FYNNEI, per germline. V lost 6 bases to trimming and J lost 6 bases, with 13 bases between them. This CDR3 spans 13 amino acids. Using reference TRBV2 and TRBJ2-3 for the parts outside the CDR3, the full variable domain is EPEVTQTPSHQVTQMGQEVILRCVPISNHLYFYWYRQILGQKVEFLVSFYNNEISEKSEIFDDQFSVERPDGSNFTLKIRSTKLEDSAMYFCASSSEGSDTQYFGPGTRLTVL.

The V and J genes are TRBV29-1 and TRBJ2-5; TRBD1 matches at 11 bases. Trimming at V came to 5 bases and at J to 4 bases, leaving 15 bases not matched to a gene. The CDR3 runs to 17 residues. Per the germline V gene, CDR1 is SQVTM and CDR2 is ANQGSEA. CDR3 coding DNA: TGCAGCGTTCCGACGGGGACAGGGGGTATTTCCGTAGAGACCCAGTACTTC. Its protein is CSVPTGTGGISVETQYF.

The chain couples TRBV2 to TRBJ2-3; 7 bases line up with TRBD2. The CDR3 spans 13 residues. Germline V gene data show CDR1 as SNHLY and CDR2 as FYNNEI. J was trimmed by 1 base and V by 8 bases; bases with no gene match: 3. The chain's CDR3 is CASGGVGTDTQYF. The CDR3 DNA is TGTGCCAGCGGGGGGGTAGGCACAGATACGCAGTATTTT.

This rearrangement joins TRBV29-1 to TRBJ1-2; D is perhaps TRBD1 (6 bases). In germline, CDR1 is SQVTM, CDR2 ANQGSEA. CDR3 length equals 15 residues. V was cut by 1 base and J by 4 bases, with 16 bases left in between. The CDR3 region is CSVEGTEGRGYGYTF. The CDR3 nucleotides are TGCAGCGTTGAAGGGACAGAGGGGCGAGGCTATGGCTACACCTTC.